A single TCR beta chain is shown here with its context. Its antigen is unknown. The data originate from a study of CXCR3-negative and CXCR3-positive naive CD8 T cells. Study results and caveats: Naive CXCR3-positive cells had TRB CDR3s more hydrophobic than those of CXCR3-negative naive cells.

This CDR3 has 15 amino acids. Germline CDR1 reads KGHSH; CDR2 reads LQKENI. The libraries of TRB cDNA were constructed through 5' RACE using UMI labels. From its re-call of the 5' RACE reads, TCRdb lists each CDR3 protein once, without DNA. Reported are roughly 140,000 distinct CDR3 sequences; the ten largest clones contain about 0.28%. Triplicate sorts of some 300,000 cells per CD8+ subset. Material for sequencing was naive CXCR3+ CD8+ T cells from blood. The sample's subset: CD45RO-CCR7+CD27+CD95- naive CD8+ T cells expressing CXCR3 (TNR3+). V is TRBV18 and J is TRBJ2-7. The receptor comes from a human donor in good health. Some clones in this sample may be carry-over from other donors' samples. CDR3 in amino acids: CASSPYDTTPYEQYF.